The clone carrying this TCR beta chain was seen at least ten times. Its cognate antigen is unknown. This sample is part of a study of response to subunit inactivated influenza vaccine. Regarding the study as a whole: After each seasonal influenza vaccination, few new T cells are recruited, the authors suggested.

J was trimmed by 4 bases and V by 0 bases; bases with no gene match: 9. CDR3 length equals 17 residues. Germline loops: CDR1 SGHAT, CDR2 FQNNGV. Via MiXCR, TCRdb re-called the RT-PCR reads, giving one row per CDR3 protein. The sample gives more than 700,000 distinct CDR3 sequences, 21% of which show up once; roughly a tenth is in the top ten. The rearrangement uses TRBV11-2 and TRBJ2-3, with 8 nucleotides matching TRBD2. This TCR was recovered from a man over 45 who received an inactivated influenza vaccine. The sample consisted of PBMCs from blood, taken roughly 5 days after vaccination. CDR3 sequence reads: CASSLDGRGLGADTQYF. The CDR3 coding sequence is TGTGCCAGCAGCTTAGATGGGAGGGGACTAGGGGCAGATACGCAGTATTTT. Based on the CDR3 plus reference TRBV11-2 and TRBJ2-3, the full variable domain is EAGVAQSPRYKIIEKRQSVAFWCNPISGHATLYWYQQILGQGPKLLIQFQNNGVVDDSQLPKDRFSAERLKGVDSTLKIQPAKLEDSAVYLCASSLDGRGLGADTQYFGPGTRLTVL.